This TCR beta chain was found in a study of shared clonotypes between healthy human individuals. General study results and limits: Having only a few donors restricted how much genetic and exposure-history diversity was captured.

On this clone itself: Its target is not known.

Repertoires were generated with immunoSEQ multiplex PCR, while TCRdb's copy carries only in-frame clones and drops some. Among roughly 2.2 million clones, 92% were seen once, and the ten largest hold around 0.35%. Deletions cut 3 bases from V and 4 bases from J, with 12 bases between. The V gene's germline CDR1 is SGHTA and CDR2 FQGNSA. This CDR3 is 14 amino acids long. This receptor was taken from a man between 18 and 35 years old in good health. Some clones in this sample may be carry-over from other donors' samples. The rearrangement uses TRBV7-2 and TRBJ1-1; D gene unclear. The sequenced sample consisted of naive CD4+ T cells from PBMCs. Subset reported: CD45RA+ positively selected. The CDR3 DNA follows: TGTGCCAGCAGCTTTCCGTCCGGGTTCACTGAAGCTTTCTTT. Protein: CASSFPSGFTEAFF.